The 26 T cell receptor beta chains below come from one sample, sequenced in a study of T cell responses to AZD1222 COVID-19 vaccine (dated by TCRdb to 2020 to 2023). The time point label on this specimen signifies: baseline before first vaccination. The method was the immunoSEQ multiplex PCR assay. The table was pulled from immuneACCESS by TCRdb, which kept in-frame rearrangements only. Such tables lose some clones; where checked, under half of the loss comes from unresolved V genes, and the rest has no known cause. Here the sample has 100,000 to 150,000 clones; 87% occur a single time. The ten largest clones represent over 1.2% of the sample. The sequencing here drew on peripheral blood, taken on day 0 of AZD1222 vaccination. All receptors derive from an adult in good health.

V and J are TRBV6-4 and TRBJ1-3; D is uncertain. The CDR3 length is 13 residues. Trimming took off 4 bases at V and 0 bases at J, with 4 bases between the two ends. Per germline, CDR1 MRHNA and CDR2 SNTAGT. This chain's CDR3 is CASSGHSGNTIYF. The CDR3 DNA reads TGTGCCAGCAGTGGACACTCTGGAAACACCATATATTTT.

The CDR3 sequence: CATSQHGTSVSDTQYF. DNA of the CDR3: TGTGCCACCAGTCAACACGGGACTAGCGTCTCAGATACGCAGTATTTT. The V call is TRBV24-1, the J call TRBJ2-3; TRBD2 matches at 10 bases. The ends lost 6 bases at V and 4 bases at J; junction bases unmatched: 9. The germline V gene has CDR1 KGHDR and CDR2 SFDVKD. CDR3 length: 16 residues.

This chain links TRBV19 with TRBJ2-2; 9 nucleotides align to TRBD1. The trim removed 5 bases at V and 0 bases at J, leaving 4 bases unmatched. Germline CDR1 and CDR2: LNHDA and SQIVND (reference sequence). This CDR3 comprises 16 residues. CDR3 loop: CASSQRTGANTGELFF. DNA of the CDR3: TGTGCCAGTAGTCAACGGACAGGGGCGAACACCGGGGAGCTGTTTTTT.

V and J are TRBV30 and TRBJ1-2; the match to TRBD1 covers 10 bases. V was pared by 7 bases and J by 6 bases, with 5 bases of the junction left unmatched. Germline V gives CDR1 GTSNPN, CDR2 SVGIG (reference sequence). The CDR3 length is 12 residues. The CDR3 loop is CALDRGRNGYTF. CDR3 coding DNA: TGTGCCTTGGACAGGGGGAGAAATGGCTACACCTTC.

The gene calls are TRBV15 and TRBJ2-7; D remains unclear. Germline V CDR1 and CDR2: LNHNV, YYDKDF (reference sequence). The CDR3 extends over 14 amino acids. With 0 bases removed from V and 6 bases from J, the gap between germline ends came to 12 bases. CDR3 in amino acids: CATSRDLPPGEQYF. CDR3 nucleotide sequence: TGTGCCACCAGCAGAGATCTCCCTCCGGGCGAGCAGTACTTC.

CDR3 region: CASNPGGPGYQETQYF. CDR3 bases: TGCGCCAGCAACCCTGGGGGGCCTGGGTACCAAGAGACCCAGTACTTC. The chain uses TRBV5-1 and TRBJ2-5; D could derive from TRBD1 or TRBD2 (6 bases each). Looked up from germline, CDR1 is SGHRS and CDR2 is YFSETQ. This CDR3 region has 16 residues. The V end was cut by 6 bases, the J end by 0 bases, with 18 bases between. Using reference TRBV5-1 and TRBJ2-5 for the parts outside the CDR3, the full variable domain is KAGVTQTPRYLIKTRGQQVTLSCSPISGHRSVSWYQQTPGQGLQFLFEYFSETQRNKGNFPGRFSGRQFSNSRSEMNVSTLELGDSALYLCASNPGGPGYQETQYFGPGTRLLVL.

The chain recombines TRBV5-1 with TRBJ1-2; D is perhaps TRBD1 (5 bases). V lost 1 base and J lost 7, with 17 bases in between. The CDR3 covers 15 residues. From germline, CDR1 is SGHRS and CDR2 YFSETQ. In DNA form, the CDR3 reads TGCGCCAGCAGCTTGACGGCAGGGCGGAAGGGTGGCTACACCTTC. Translated: CASSLTAGRKGGYTF.

With respect to this clone: Other DNA sequences in this specimen translate into the identical CDR3. The chain uses TRBV5-4 and TRBJ2-7; D gene unclear. Per the germline V gene, CDR1 is SGHNT and CDR2 is YYREEE (reference sequence). With 0 bases removed from V and 2 bases from J, the gap between germline ends came to 3 bases. The CDR3 length is 12 residues. CDR3 DNA sequence: TGTGCCAGCAGCTTGGGGACCTACGAGCAGTACTTC. The encoded protein is CASSLGTYEQYF.

The gene calls are TRBV24-1 and TRBJ1-3; D not resolved. The CDR3 loop spans 15 amino acids. Germline CDR1 and CDR2: KGHDR and SFDVKD. The germline V and J ends were trimmed by 5 bases and 0 bases, with 10 bases remaining between them. For the CDR3, the DNA is TGTGCCACCAGTGGCGGTTCGAGCTCTGGAAACACCATATATTTT. This gives the protein CATSGGSSSGNTIYF.

The chain employs TRBV5-4 and TRBJ1-1, with D possibly being TRBD1 (6 bases). Germline assignment: CDR1 SGHNT and CDR2 YYREEE (reference sequence). Trimming stripped 5 bases from V and 1 base from J, with 12 bases between. The CDR3 runs to 14 residues. DNA of the CDR3: TGTGCCAGCAGTCCTCGGGACAAGAACACTGAAGCTTTCTTT. Encoded protein: CASSPRDKNTEAFF.

The V gene is TRBV2, the J gene TRBJ1-5, with D possibly matching TRBD1 (5 bases). The V end was cut by 6 bases, the J end by 0 bases, with 21 bases between. This CDR3 is 18 amino acids long. CDR1 is SNHLY and CDR2 is FYNNEI in the germline V gene. CDR3 region: CASRSSFGGIFSNQPQHF. In DNA, the CDR3 is TGTGCCAGCAGGTCAAGTTTTGGGGGAATCTTTAGCAATCAGCCCCAGCATTTT.

This clone was recorded a few times. This chain joins TRBV6-5 and TRBJ1-4; D not certain. V dropped 5 bases and J dropped 12 bases, with 13 bases sitting between them. In germline, CDR1 is MNHEY, CDR2 SVGAGI. CDR3 size: 12 residues. This CDR3 reads CASSLQNRELFF. CDR3 in DNA: TGTGCCAGCAGTCTACAAAACCGGGAACTGTTTTTT.

V is TRBV9 and J is TRBJ2-3; 8 bases fit TRBD2. The V and J ends lost 0 bases and 1 base, in that order; junction bases with no gene match: 7. Germline V gene data show CDR1 as SGDLS and CDR2 as YYNGEE. The CDR3 runs 17 residues. The CDR3: CASSVEIGGAGTDTQYF. CDR3 DNA sequence: TGTGCCAGCAGCGTAGAGATCGGGGGGGCGGGCACAGATACGCAGTATTTT.

The rearrangement uses TRBV30 and TRBJ2-5; D uncertain. The germline V gene has CDR1 GTSNPN and CDR2 SVGIG (reference sequence). Trimming cost V 8 bases and J 2 bases, with 12 bases left between them. There are 12 residues in the CDR3. The CDR3 bases are TGTGCCCCAGGCCAGAAGCAAGAGACCCAGTACTTC. Translating it yields CAPGQKQETQYF.

V gene TRBV10-3 combines with J gene TRBJ1-6; D call uncertain. Germline CDR1 and CDR2: ENHRY and SYGVKD. This CDR3 has 19 residues. The V gene lost 2 bases and the J gene lost 0 bases, with 17 bases spanning the gap. This chain's CDR3 is CAISEPSLYRGSYNSPLHF. The CDR3 bases are TGTGCCATCAGTGAGCCAAGCCTCTATCGGGGCTCCTATAATTCACCCCTCCACTTT.

This clone was observed a few times. The V call is TRBV14, the J call TRBJ1-2; TRBD1 might be the D (6 bases). This CDR3 is 16 amino acids long. Germline CDR1 reads SGHDN; CDR2 reads FVKESK. The V end was cut by 3 bases, the J end by 7 bases, with 21 bases between. The CDR3 DNA reads TGTGCCAGCAGCCACATTTTCGCAGGGGATTTTGGTGGCTACACCTTC. The encoded protein is CASSHIFAGDFGGYTF.

The rearrangement links TRBV14 to TRBJ2-1, with D possibly being TRBD1 (6 bases). Germline assignment: CDR1 SGHDN and CDR2 FVKESK. V was clipped by 1 base and J by 8 bases, with 6 bases between them. The CDR3 is made up of 12 amino acids. CDR3 sequence reads: CASSQGGHEQFF. CDR3 bases: TGTGCCAGCAGCCAAGGGGGGCATGAGCAGTTCTTC.

This chain links TRBV7-3 with TRBJ2-5; 7 bases are a match to TRBD2. CDR1 is SGHTA and CDR2 is FQGTGA in the germline V gene. The V segment lost 2 bases and the J segment 1 base; nucleotides outside the gene matches: 16. CDR3 length: 19 residues. CDR3 DNA: TGTGCCAGCAGCTTAGGGTCCCCGTCGGGGGGTCGCCCCCAAGAGACCCAGTACTTC. Translation: CASSLGSPSGGRPQETQYF.

The chain couples TRBV9 to TRBJ1-6; D ambiguous. The V gene's germline CDR1 is SGDLS and CDR2 YYNGEE. V lost 3 bases and J lost 7, with 17 bases in between. CDR3 length equals 16 residues. The CDR3 bases are TGTGCCAGCAGCGCTGGACCGGGTCCCAGCAATTCACCCCTCCACTTT. Translated: CASSAGPGPSNSPLHF. The full variable domain, in which reference TRBV9 and TRBJ1-6 provide the parts outside the CDR3, is DSGVTQTPKHLITATGQRVTLRCSPRSGDLSVYWYQQSLDQGLQFLIQYYNGEERAKGNILERFSAQQFPDLHSELNLSSLELGDSALYFCASSAGPGPSNSPLHFGNGTRLTVT.

The rearrangement joins TRBV27 to TRBJ2-7, with D possibly matching TRBD1 (6 bases). This CDR3 has 14 amino acids. The germline V and J ends were trimmed by 5 bases and 2 bases, with 13 bases remaining between them. Per germline, CDR1 MNHEY and CDR2 SMNVEV (reference sequence). Here the CDR3 reads CASSIRTEAYEQYF. In nucleotides, the CDR3 is TGTGCCAGCAGTATCCGGACAGAGGCCTACGAGCAGTACTTC.

This chain uses TRBV29-1 with TRBJ1-2; tentatively, D is TRBD1 (5 bases). Germline CDR1 and CDR2: SQVTM and ANQGSEA. The ends were cut back, 4 bases at V and 0 bases at J, with 6 bases in the middle. CDR3 length: 12 amino acids. CDR3 loop: CSVGQTNYGYTF. The CDR3 nucleotides read TGCAGCGTTGGACAGACTAACTATGGCTACACCTTC.

The rearrangement joins TRBV19 to TRBJ2-3, with 9 bases fitting TRBD2. Germline CDR1 LNHDA, CDR2 SQIVND (reference sequence). There are 15 residues in the CDR3. The V gene end was trimmed by 5 bases and the J gene end by 1 base; junction bases not matched to a gene: 4. This CDR3 is CASSLASGGTDTQYF. The CDR3 nucleotides read TGTGCCAGTAGTCTCGCTAGCGGGGGCACAGATACGCAGTATTTT.

The chain couples TRBV24-1 to TRBJ2-7; D uncertain. The CDR3 runs 13 residues. V lost 4 bases and J 5 bases, leaving 11 bases between the germline ends. CDR1 is KGHDR and CDR2 is SFDVKD in the germline V gene. This chain's CDR3 is CATSDPRRDEQYF. The DNA for the CDR3 is TGTGCCACCAGTGACCCCAGGCGTGACGAGCAGTACTTC.

The chain couples TRBV28 to TRBJ1-2, with D unresolved. This CDR3 region has 14 residues. V lost 2 bases and J lost 2, with 9 bases in between. Germline CDR1 is MDHEN and CDR2 is SYDVKM. The CDR3 loop reads CASSLPGENYGYTF. CDR3 DNA sequence: TGTGCCAGCAGTTTACCGGGTGAAAACTATGGCTACACCTTC.

V is TRBV6-7 and J is TRBJ1-2, with 10 nucleotides matching TRBD1. TRBV6-7 is recorded as an ORF, its role being uncertain. Trimming at V came to 2 bases and at J to 6 bases, leaving 15 bases not matched to a gene. The length of the CDR3 is 18 residues. Here the CDR3 reads CASSYVDGDRGISDGYTF. The CDR3 nucleotides read TGTGCCAGCAGTTACGTCGACGGGGACAGGGGTATTTCGGATGGCTACACCTTC.

The chain couples TRBV7-7 to TRBJ2-2; the match to TRBD1 covers 11 bases. This CDR3 contains 16 residues. V trimming: 5 bases; J trimming: 6 bases; junction bases outside the gene matches: 8. The germline V gene encodes CDR1 SSHAT and CDR2 FNYEAQ (reference sequence). The CDR3, as DNA: TGTGCCAGCAGCCTCACCCGGGACAGGGGGGCCGGGGAGCTGTTTTTT. As protein: CASSLTRDRGAGELFF.